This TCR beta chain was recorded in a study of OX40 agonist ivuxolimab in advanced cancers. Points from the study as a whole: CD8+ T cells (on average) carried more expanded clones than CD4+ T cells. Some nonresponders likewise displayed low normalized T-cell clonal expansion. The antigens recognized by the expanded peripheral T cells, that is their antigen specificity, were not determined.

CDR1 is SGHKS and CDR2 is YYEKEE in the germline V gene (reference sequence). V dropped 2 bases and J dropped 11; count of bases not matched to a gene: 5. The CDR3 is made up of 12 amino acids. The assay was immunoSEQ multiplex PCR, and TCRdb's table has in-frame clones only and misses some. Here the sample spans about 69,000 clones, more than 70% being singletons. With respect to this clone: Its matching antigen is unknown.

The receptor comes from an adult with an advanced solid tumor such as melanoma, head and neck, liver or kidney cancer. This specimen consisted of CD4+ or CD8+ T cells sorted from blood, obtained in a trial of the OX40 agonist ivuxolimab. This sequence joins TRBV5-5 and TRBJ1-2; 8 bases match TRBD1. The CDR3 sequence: CASSFGQGVYTF. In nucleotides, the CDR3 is TGTGCCAGCAGCTTTGGACAGGGTGTGTACACCTTC.